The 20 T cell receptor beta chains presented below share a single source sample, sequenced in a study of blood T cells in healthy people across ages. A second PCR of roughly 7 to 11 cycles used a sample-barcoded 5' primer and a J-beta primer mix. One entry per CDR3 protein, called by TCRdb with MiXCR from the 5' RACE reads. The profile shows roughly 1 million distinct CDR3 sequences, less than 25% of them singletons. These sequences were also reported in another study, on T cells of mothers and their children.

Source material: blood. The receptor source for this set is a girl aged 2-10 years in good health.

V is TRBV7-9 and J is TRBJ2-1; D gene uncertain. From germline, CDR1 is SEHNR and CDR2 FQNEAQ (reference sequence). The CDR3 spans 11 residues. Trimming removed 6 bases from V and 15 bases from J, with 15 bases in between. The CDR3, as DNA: TGTGCCAGCAGGCCTTTAGGAGAAGCGTTCTTC. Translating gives CASRPLGEAFF.

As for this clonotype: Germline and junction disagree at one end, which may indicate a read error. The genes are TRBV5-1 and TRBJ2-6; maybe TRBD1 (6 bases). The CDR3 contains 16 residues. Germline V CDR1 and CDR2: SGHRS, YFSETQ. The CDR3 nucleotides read TGCGCCAGCAGCTTGACCACAGGGTCTGGGGCCAACGTCCCGACTTTC. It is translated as CASSLTTGSGANVPTF.

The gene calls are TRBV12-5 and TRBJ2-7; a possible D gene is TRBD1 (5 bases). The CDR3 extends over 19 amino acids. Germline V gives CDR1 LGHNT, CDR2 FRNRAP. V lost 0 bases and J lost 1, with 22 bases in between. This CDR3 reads CASGLVILKGYHESYEQYF. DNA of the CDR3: TGTGCTAGTGGTTTGGTTATATTGAAGGGGTATCACGAATCCTACGAGCAGTACTTC.

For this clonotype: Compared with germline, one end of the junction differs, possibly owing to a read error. CDR3 in amino acids: CSASLSGRVEKFF. CDR3 nucleotide sequence: TGCAGTGCTAGCTTAAGCGGGAGGGTTGAGAAGTTCTTC. The chain couples TRBV20-1 to TRBJ2-1, with 10 positions matching TRBD2. The CDR3 spans 13 residues. Germline V lookup: CDR1 DFQATT, CDR2 SNEGSKA (reference sequence).

This chain's CDR3 is CASSPWGNEQFF. CDR3 coding DNA: TGTGCCAGCAGCCCCTGGGGCAATGAGCAGTTCTTC. This chain links TRBV6-5 with TRBJ2-1; no clear D. Germline CDR1 reads MNHEY; CDR2 reads SVGAGI. Trimming cost V 6 bases and J 6 bases, with 9 bases left between them. The CDR3 runs 12 residues.

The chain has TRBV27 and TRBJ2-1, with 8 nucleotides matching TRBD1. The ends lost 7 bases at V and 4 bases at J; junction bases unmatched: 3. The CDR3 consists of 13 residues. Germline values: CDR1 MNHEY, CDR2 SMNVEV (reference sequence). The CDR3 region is CASKGTGYNEQFF. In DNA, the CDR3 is TGTGCCAGCAAGGGGACAGGTTACAATGAGCAGTTCTTC.

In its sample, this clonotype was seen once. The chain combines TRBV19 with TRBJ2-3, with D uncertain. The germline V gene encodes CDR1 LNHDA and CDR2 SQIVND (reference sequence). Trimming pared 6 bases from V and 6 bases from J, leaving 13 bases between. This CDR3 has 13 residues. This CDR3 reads CASRPSPMDTQYF. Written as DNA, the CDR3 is TGTGCCAGTAGACCAAGCCCCATGGATACGCAGTATTTT.

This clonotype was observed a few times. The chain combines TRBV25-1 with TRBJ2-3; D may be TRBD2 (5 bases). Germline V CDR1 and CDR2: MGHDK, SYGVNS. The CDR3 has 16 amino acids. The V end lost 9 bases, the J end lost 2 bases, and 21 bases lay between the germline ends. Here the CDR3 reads CARQWAQRWFTDTQYF. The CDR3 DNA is TGTGCCAGACAATGGGCTCAGCGGTGGTTCACAGATACGCAGTATTTT.

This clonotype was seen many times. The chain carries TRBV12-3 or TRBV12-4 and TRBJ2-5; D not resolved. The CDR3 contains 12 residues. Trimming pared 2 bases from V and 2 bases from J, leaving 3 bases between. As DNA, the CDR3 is TGTGCCAGCAGTTTAATACAAGAGACCCAGTACTTC. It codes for CASSLIQETQYF.

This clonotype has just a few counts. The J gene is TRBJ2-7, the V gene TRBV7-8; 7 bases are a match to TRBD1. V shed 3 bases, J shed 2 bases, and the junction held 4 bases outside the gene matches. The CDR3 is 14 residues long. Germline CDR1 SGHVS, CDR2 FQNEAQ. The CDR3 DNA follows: TGTGCCAGCAGCTTGACAGGGCTTACCTACGAGCAGTACTTC. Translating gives CASSLTGLTYEQYF. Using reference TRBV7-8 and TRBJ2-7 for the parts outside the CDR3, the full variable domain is GAGVSQSPRYKVAKRGQDVALRCDPISGHVSLFWYQQALGQGPEFLTYFQNEAQLDKSGLPSDRFFAERPEGSVSTLKIQRTQQEDSAVYLCASSLTGLTYEQYFGPGTRLTVT.

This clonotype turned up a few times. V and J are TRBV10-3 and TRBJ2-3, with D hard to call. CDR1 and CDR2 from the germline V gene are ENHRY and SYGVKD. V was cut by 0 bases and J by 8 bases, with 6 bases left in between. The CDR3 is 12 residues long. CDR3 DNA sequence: TGTGCCATCAGTGAGTCCCCCCCTACGCAGTATTTT. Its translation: CAISESPPTQYF.

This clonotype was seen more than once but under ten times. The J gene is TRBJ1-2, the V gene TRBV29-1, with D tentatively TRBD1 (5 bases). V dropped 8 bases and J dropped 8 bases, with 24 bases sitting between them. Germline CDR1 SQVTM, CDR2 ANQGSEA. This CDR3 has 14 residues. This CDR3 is CSTEEQDAIEGYTF. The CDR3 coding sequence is TGCAGCACAGAAGAACAGGACGCTATCGAGGGCTACACCTTC.

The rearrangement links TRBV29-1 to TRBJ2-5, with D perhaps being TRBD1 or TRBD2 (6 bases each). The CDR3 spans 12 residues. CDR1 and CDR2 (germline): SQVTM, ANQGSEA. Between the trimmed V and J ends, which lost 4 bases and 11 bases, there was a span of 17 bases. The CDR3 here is CSVASGANQQYF. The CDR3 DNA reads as TGCAGCGTTGCGTCGGGGGCTAACCAGCAGTACTTC.

The CDR3 coding sequence is TGTGCCAGCACCGACGATGAGGAGCAGTTCTTC. Its protein product is CASTDDEEQFF. This chain uses TRBV28 with TRBJ2-1; D unclear. Germline V gives CDR1 MDHEN, CDR2 SYDVKM. Trimming shortened V by 7 bases and J by 10 bases, and 11 bases separated the two germline ends. This CDR3 has 11 amino acids.

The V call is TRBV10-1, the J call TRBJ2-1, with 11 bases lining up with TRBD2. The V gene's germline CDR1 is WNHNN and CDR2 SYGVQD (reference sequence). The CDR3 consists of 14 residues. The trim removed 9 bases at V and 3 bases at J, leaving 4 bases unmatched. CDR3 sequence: CARWGLADYNEQFF. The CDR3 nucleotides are TGCGCCAGGTGGGGACTAGCGGACTACAATGAGCAGTTCTTC.

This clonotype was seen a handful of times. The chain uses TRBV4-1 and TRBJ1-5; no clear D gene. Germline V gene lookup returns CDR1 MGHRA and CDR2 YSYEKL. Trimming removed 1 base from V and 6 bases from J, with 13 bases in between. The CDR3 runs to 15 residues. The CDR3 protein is CASSQGFLEGQPQHF. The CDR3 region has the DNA TGCGCCAGCAGCCAAGGTTTCTTGGAGGGTCAGCCCCAGCATTTT.

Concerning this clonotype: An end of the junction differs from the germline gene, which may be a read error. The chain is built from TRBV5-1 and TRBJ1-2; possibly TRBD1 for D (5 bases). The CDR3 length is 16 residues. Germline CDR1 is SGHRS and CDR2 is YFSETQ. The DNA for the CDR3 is TGCGCCAGCAGCTTGGAAACAGGTGGTGCTAACTATGGCTGCACCTTC. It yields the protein CASSLETGGANYGCTF.

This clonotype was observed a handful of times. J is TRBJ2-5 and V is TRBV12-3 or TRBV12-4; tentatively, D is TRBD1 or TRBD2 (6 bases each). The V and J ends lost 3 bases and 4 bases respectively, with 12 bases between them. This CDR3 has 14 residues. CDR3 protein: CASSFGGGGETQYF. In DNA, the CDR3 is TGTGCCAGCAGTTTCGGGGGCGGAGGAGAGACCCAGTACTTC.

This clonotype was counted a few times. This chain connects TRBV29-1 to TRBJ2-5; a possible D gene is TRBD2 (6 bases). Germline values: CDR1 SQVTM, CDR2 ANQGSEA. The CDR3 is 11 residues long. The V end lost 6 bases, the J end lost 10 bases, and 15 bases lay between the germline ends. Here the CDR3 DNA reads TGCAGCGTCCGCCCCCTGGGGGGCCAGTACTTC. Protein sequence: CSVRPLGGQYF.

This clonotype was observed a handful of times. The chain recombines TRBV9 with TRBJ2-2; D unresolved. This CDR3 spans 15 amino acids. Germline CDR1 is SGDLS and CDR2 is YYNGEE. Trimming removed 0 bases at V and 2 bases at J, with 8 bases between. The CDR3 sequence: CASSVVTDNTGELFF. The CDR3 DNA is TGTGCCAGCAGCGTAGTCACAGATAACACCGGGGAGCTGTTTTTT.